This T cell receptor (beta chain) appears in the sequencing data of a study of cytomegalovirus exposure and HLA in healthy donors. This CDR3 is 13 amino acids long. The V gene lost 7 bases and the J gene lost 12 bases, with 18 bases spanning the gap. Per the germline V gene, CDR1 is LNHDA and CDR2 is SQIVND (reference sequence). Study findings and constraints: Confirmation was obtained in vitro that a few CMV-associated chains are specific for CMV antigens. From TCR beta sequences, most subjects' HLA-A and HLA-B alleles were reportedly predicted accurately. While the bulk of TCR sequences proved rare, some public TCRs turned up in many donors.

For this clone: Its antigen is unknown.

The primer mix had 60 Vbeta and 13 Jbeta primers. Profiled with immunoSEQ multiplex PCR; TCRdb holds only in-frame clones, not every one. The table lists 100,000 to 150,000 clones, around three quarters of them singletons. This chain uses TRBV19 with TRBJ1-4; TRBD1 is a possible D gene (5 bases). The sequence was collected from a man aged 40-55 years in good health and CMV-seronegative. Material: PBMCs. The CDR3 spells CASNGRGPGELFF. The CDR3 coding sequence is TGTGCCAGTAATGGGCGGGGACCGGGCGAACTGTTTTTT. The full variable domain, its missing parts supplied by reference TRBV19 and TRBJ1-4, is DGGITQSPKYLFRKEGQNVTLSCEQNLNHDAMYWYRQDPGQGLRLIYYSQIVNDFQKGDIAEGYSVSREKKESFPLTVTSAQKNPTAFYLCASNGRGPGELFFGSGTQLSVL.